This T cell receptor (beta chain) was recovered during a study of early T cells in non-severe SARS-CoV-2 infection. Overall study: The authors sequenced bulk RNA from unsorted whole blood, leaving chains unpaired.

The germline gives CDR1 SGHVS, CDR2 FQNEAQ. This CDR3 contains 13 residues. Points from the study as a whole: Private and CD4 specificities were missed by VDJdb matching, skewed to anti-spike CD8.

Unique molecular identifiers were affixed to single, distinct cDNA molecules. TCRdb called the 5' RACE reads again in MiXCR, with one record for every CDR3 protein. The sample includes approximately 31,000 distinct CDR3 sequences, 6.6% seen only once; the top ten take approximately 2.7%. This clonotype was detected ten times or more. The antigen is not known. At one boundary the junction diverges from the germline segment, which might be a read error. This clonotype originated in an adult who was a healthcare worker with PCR-confirmed SARS-CoV-2 infection or an uninfected control (not recorded which). The chain has TRBV7-8 and TRBJ2-7; possibly TRBD1 for D (5 bases). Sequencing input: whole blood. The CDR3 reads CASSSRGSNEQYF. CDR3 nucleotides: TGTGCCAGCAGCTCAAGGGGCTCCAACGAGCAGTACTTC.